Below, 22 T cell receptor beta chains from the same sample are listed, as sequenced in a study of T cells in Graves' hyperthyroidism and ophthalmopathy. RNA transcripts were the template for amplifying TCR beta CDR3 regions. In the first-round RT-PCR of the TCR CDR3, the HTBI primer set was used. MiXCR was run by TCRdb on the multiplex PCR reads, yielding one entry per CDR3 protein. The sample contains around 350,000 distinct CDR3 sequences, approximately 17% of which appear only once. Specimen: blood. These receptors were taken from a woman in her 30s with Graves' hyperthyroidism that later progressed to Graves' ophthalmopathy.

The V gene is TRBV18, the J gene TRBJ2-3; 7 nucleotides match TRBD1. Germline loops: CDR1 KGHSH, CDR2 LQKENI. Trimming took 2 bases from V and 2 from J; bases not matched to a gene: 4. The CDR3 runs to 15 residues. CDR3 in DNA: TGTGCCAGCTCACCATGGACAGGCAACACAGATACGCAGTATTTT. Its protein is CASSPWTGNTDTQYF.

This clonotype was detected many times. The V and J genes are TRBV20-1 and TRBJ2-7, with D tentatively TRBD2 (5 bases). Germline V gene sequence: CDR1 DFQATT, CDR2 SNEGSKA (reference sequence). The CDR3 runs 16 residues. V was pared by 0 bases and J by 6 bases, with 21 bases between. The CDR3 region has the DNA TGCAGTGCTAGAGACTACGACGAGCGGATTCCAAGCGAGCAGTACTTC. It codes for CSARDYDERIPSEQYF.

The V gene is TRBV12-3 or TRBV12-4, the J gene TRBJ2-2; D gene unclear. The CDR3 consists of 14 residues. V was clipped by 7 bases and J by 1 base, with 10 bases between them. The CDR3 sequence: CASIARMNTGELFF. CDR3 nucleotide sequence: TGTGCCAGCATCGCTAGGATGAACACCGGGGAGCTGTTTTTT.

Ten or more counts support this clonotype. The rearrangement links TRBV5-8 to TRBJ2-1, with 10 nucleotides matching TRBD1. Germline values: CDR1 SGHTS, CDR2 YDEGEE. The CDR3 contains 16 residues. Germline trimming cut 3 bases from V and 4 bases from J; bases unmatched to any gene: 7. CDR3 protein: CASSSRQGANYNEQFF. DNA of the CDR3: TGTGCCAGCAGCTCCAGACAGGGGGCGAATTACAATGAGCAGTTCTTC.

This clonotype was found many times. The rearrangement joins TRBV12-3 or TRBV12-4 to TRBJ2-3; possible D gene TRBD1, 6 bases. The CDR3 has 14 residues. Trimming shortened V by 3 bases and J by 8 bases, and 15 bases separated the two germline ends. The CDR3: CASSLEWGLGTQYF. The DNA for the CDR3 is TGTGCCAGCAGTTTGGAGTGGGGGCTGGGTACGCAGTATTTT.

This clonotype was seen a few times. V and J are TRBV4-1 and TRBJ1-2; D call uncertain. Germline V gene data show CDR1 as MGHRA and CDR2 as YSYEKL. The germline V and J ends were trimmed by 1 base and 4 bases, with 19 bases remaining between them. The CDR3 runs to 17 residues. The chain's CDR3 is CASSQGTSAGRFYGYTF. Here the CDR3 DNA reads TGCGCCAGCAGCCAAGGTACATCGGCCGGGCGGTTCTATGGCTACACCTTC.

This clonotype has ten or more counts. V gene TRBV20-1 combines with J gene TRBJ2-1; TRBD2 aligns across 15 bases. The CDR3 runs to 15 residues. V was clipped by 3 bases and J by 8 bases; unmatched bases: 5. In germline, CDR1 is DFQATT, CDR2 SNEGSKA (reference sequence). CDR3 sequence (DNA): TGCAGTGCTAGTAAGGGACTAGCGGGAGGAGATGAGCAGTTCTTC. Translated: CSASKGLAGGDEQFF.

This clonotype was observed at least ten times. The CDR3 DNA reads TGCAGTGCTAGTGGTGACGGGGGAAGCACAGATACGCAGTATTTT. Translating gives CSASGDGGSTDTQYF. V gene TRBV20-1 combines with J gene TRBJ2-3, with a weak D call TRBD2 (6 bases). The CDR3 runs 15 residues. Germline lookup yields CDR1 DFQATT and CDR2 SNEGSKA (reference sequence). The V gene lost 3 bases and the J gene lost 0 bases, with 13 bases spanning the gap.

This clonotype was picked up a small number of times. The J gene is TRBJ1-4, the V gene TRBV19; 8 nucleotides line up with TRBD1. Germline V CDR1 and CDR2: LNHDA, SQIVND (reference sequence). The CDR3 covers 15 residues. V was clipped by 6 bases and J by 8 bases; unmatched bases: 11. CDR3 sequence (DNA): TGTGCCAGTAGCACCATCACCGGGACAGGCGAAAAACTGTTTTTT. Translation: CASSTITGTGEKLFF. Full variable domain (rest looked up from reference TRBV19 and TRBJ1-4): DGGITQSPKYLFRKEGQNVTLSCEQNLNHDAMYWYRQDPGQGLRLIYYSQIVNDFQKGDIAEGYSVSREKKESFPLTVTSAQKNPTAFYLCASSTITGTGEKLFFGSGTQLSVL.

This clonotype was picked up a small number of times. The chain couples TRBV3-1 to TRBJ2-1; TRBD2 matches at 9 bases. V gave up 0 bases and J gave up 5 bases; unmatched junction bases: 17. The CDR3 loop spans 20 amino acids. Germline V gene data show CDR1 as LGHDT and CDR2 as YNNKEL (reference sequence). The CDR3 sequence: CASSQDLSPHSGSLHNEQFF. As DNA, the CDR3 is TGTGCCAGCAGCCAAGATCTATCCCCGCATAGCGGGAGTCTTCACAATGAGCAGTTCTTC.

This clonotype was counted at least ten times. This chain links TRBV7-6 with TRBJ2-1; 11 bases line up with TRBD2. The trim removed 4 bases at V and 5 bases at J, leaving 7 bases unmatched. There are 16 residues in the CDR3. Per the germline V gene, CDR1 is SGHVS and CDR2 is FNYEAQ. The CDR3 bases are TGTGCCAGCAGCTCCCACGGGACTAGCGGCAACAATGAGCAGTTCTTC. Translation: CASSSHGTSGNNEQFF.

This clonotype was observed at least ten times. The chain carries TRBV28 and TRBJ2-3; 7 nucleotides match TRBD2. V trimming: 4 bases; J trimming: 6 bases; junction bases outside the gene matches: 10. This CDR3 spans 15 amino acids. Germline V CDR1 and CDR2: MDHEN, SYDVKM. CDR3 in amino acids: CASSSLRREWDTQYF. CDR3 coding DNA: TGTGCCAGCAGTTCGCTGCGGCGGGAGTGGGATACGCAGTATTTT.

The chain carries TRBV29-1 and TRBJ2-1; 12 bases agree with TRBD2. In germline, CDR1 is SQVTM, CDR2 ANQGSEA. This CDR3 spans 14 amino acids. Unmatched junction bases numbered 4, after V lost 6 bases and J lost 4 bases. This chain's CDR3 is CSVWTSGAYNEQFF. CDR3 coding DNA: TGCAGCGTCTGGACTAGCGGGGCTTACAATGAGCAGTTCTTC.

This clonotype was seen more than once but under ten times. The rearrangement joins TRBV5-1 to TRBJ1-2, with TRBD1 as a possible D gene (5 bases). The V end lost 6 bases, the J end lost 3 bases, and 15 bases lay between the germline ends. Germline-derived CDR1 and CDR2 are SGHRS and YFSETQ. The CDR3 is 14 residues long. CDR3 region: CASTPGPSDYGYTF. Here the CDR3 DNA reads TGCGCCAGCACCCCGGGACCCTCGGACTATGGCTACACCTTC.

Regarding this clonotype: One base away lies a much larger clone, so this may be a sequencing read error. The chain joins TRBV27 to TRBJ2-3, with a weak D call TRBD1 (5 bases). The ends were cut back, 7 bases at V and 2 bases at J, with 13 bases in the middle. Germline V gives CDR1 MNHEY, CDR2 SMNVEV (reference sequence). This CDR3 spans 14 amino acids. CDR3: CASKLGALTDTQYF. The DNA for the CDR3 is TGTGCCAGCAAGTTAGGGGCTCTCACAGATACGCAGTATTTT.

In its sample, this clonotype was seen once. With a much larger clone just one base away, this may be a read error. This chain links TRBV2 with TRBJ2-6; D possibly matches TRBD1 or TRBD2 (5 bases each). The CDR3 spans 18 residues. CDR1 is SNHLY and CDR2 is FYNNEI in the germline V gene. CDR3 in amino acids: CASSGGIWGNIGANVQTF. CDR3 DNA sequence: TGTGCCAGCAGTGGGGGAATCTGGGGAAATATCGGGGCCAACGTCCAGACTTTC.

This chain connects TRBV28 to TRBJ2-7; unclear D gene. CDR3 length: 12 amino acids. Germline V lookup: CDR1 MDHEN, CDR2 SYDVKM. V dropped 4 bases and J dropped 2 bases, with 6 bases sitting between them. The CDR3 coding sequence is TGTGCCAGCAGTTCGATCGCCTACGAGCAGTACTTC. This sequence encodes CASSSIAYEQYF.

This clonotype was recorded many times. The CDR3 sequence: CATLTRGPQETQYF. CDR3 DNA sequence: TGTGCCACCCTCACGAGGGGGCCCCAAGAGACCCAGTACTTC. The chain uses TRBV24-1 and TRBJ2-5, with TRBD1 identical over 7 bases. This CDR3 spans 14 amino acids. CDR1 KGHDR and CDR2 SFDVKD come from the germline V gene. The ends lost 9 bases at V and 1 base at J; junction bases unmatched: 7.

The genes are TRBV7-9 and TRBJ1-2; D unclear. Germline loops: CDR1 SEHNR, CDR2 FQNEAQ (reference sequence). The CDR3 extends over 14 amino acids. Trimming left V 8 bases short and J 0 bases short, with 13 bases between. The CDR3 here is CASVPSGSNYGYTF. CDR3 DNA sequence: TGTGCCAGCGTGCCCTCGGGCTCTAACTATGGCTACACCTTC.

CDR3 sequence (DNA): TGTGCCAGCGGCGAAAGACAGGGTTGGTCACCCCTCCACTTT. It translates to CASGERQGWSPLHF. The V gene is TRBV9, the J gene TRBJ1-6; 7 bases are shared with TRBD1. With V trimmed by 7 bases and J by 10 bases, 11 bases remained unmatched. Germline CDR1 and CDR2: SGDLS and YYNGEE. The CDR3 extends over 14 amino acids.

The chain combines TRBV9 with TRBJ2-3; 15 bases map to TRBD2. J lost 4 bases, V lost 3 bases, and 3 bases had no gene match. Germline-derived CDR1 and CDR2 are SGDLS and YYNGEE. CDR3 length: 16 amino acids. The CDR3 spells CASSGTSGGAADTQYF. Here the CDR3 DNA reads TGTGCCAGCAGCGGGACTAGCGGGGGGGCCGCAGATACGCAGTATTTT.

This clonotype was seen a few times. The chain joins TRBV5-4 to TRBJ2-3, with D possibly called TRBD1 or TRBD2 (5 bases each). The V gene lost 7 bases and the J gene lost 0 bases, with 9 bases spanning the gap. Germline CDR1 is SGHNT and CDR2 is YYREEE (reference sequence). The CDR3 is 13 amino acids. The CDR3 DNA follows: TGTGCCAGCCGAGGGACCAGCACAGATACGCAGTATTTT. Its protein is CASRGTSTDTQYF.